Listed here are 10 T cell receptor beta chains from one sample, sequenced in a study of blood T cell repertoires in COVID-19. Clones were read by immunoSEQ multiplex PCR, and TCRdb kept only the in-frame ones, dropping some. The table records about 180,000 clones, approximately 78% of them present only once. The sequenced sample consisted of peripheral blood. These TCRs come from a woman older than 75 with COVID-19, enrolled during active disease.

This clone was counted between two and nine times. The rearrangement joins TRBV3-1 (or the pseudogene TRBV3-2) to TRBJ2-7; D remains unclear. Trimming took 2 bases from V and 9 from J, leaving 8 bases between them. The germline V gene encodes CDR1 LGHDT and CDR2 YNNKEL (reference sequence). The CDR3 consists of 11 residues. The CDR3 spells CASSQRRLQYF. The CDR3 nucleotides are TGTGCCAGCAGCCAAAGGCGGCTGCAGTACTTC.

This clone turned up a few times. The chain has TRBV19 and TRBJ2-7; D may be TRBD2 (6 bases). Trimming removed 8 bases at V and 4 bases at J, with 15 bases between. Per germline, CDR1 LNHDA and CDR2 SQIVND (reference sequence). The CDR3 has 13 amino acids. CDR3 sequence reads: CASGDGLRYEQYF. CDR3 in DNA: TGTGCCAGTGGGGACGGACTAAGGTACGAGCAGTACTTC.

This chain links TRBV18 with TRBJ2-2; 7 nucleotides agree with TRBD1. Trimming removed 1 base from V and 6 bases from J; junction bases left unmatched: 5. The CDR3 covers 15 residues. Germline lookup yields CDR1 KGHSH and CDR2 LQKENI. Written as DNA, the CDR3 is TGTGCCAGCTCACCACGCGACAGGGTTCCCGGGGAGCTGTTTTTT. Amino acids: CASSPRDRVPGELFF.

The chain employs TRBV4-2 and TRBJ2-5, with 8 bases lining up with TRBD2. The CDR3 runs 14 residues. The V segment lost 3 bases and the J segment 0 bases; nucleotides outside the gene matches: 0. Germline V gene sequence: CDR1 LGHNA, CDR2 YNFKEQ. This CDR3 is CASSQRGDQETQYF. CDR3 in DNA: TGTGCCAGCAGCCAGCGGGGGGACCAAGAGACCCAGTACTTC.

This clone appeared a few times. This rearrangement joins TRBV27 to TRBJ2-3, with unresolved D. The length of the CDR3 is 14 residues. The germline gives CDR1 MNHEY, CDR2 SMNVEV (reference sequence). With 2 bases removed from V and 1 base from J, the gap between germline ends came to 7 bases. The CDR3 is CASSLLDGTDTQYF. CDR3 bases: TGTGCCAGCAGTTTACTAGACGGCACAGATACGCAGTATTTT.

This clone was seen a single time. The CDR3 nucleotides are TGCGCCAGCAGCCCGGCTCGGGAAAACATTCAGTACTTC. It is translated as CASSPARENIQYF. The chain employs TRBV5-1 and TRBJ2-4; D gene ambiguous. Trimming removed 4 bases at V and 5 bases at J, with 10 bases between. The CDR3 is 13 amino acids. CDR1 and CDR2 from the germline V gene are SGHRS and YFSETQ.

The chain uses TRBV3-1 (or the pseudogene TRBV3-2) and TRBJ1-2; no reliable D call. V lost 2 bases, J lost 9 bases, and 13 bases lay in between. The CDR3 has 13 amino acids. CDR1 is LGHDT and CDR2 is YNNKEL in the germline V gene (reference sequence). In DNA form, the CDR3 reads TGTGCCAGCAGCCAATTCCCGGTCCCTAGCTACACCTTC. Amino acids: CASSQFPVPSYTF.

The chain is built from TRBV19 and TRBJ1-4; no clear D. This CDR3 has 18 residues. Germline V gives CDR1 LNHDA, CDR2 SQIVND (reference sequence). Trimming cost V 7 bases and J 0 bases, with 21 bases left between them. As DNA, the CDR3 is TGTGCCAGTACCGAAGACACCTTATTGCTCGCAACTAATGAAAAACTGTTTTTT. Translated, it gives CASTEDTLLLATNEKLFF.

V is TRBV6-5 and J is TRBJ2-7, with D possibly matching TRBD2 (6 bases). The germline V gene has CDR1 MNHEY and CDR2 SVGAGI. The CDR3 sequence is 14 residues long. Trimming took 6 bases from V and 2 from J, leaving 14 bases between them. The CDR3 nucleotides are TGTGCCAGCAGCCTCCATAGCGGAGCCTACGAGCAGTACTTC. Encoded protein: CASSLHSGAYEQYF.

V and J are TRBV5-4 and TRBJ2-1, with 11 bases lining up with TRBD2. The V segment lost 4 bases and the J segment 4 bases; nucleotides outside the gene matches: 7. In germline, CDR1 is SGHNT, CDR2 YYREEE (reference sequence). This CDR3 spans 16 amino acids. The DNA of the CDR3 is TGTGCCAGCAGCACCGGACTAGCGGGCGGTTACAATGAGCAGTTCTTC. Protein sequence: CASSTGLAGGYNEQFF.